The 30 T cell receptor beta chains in this list originate from one sample, sequenced in a study of CD8+ T cells in alopecia areata. Extracted from the samples, RNA was reverse transcribed into cDNA to serve as the sequencing template. Sequencing used immunoSEQ multiplex PCR; TCRdb keeps in-frame clones, though not all of them. The sample holds about 23,000 clones; around 56% are singletons and the top ten take approximately 29%. Sequencing was carried out using NKG2D-high CD8+ T cells sorted from blood. The receptors stem from a human donor with alopecia areata.

CDR3 region: CASSIAGGSYNEQFF. The CDR3 nucleotides are TGTGCCAGCAGCATAGCGGGAGGTAGCTACAATGAGCAGTTCTTC. This chain joins TRBV13 and TRBJ2-1; 10 nucleotides line up with TRBD2. This CDR3 is 15 amino acids long. The junction had 4 bases not matched to a gene; V was cut back by 5 bases and J by 3 bases. Germline CDR1 PRHDT, CDR2 FYEKMQ (reference sequence). Supplemented by reference TRBV13 and TRBJ2-1, the full variable domain reads AAGVIQSPRHLIKEKRETATLKCYPIPRHDTVYWYQQGPGQDPQFLISFYEKMQSDKGSIPDRFSAQQFSDYHSELNMSSLELGDSALYFCASSIAGGSYNEQFFGPGTRLTVL.

This sequence joins TRBV27 and TRBJ1-1; no reliable D call. The CDR3 contains 13 residues. The germline V gene encodes CDR1 MNHEY and CDR2 SMNVEV (reference sequence). The V end was cut by 0 bases, the J end by 1 base, with 3 bases between. The CDR3 region is CASSLSPNTEAFF. The DNA of the CDR3 is TGTGCCAGCAGTTTATCACCGAACACTGAAGCTTTCTTT.

This clone was seen a few times. The V gene is TRBV28, the J gene TRBJ2-1, with 9 positions matching TRBD2. Germline V lookup: CDR1 MDHEN, CDR2 SYDVKM. With 8 bases clipped from V and 9 bases from J, the junction kept 17 bases outside the gene matches. This CDR3 comprises 16 residues. The CDR3 DNA follows: TGTGCCAGCTACGGGATCATAGCGGGAGCTGGTATTGAGCAGTTCTTC. Amino acid sequence: CASYGIIAGAGIEQFF. The full variable domain, its missing parts supplied by reference TRBV28 and TRBJ2-1, is DVKVTQSSRYLVKRTGEKVFLECVQDMDHENMFWYRQDPGLGLRLIYFSYDVKMKEKGDIPEGYSVSREKKERFSLILESASTNQTSMYLCASYGIIAGAGIEQFFGPGTRLTVL.

This clone was detected a few times. The chain uses TRBV13 and TRBJ2-3; 12 positions match TRBD2. The CDR3 has 17 amino acids. Germline CDR1 PRHDT, CDR2 FYEKMQ (reference sequence). Trimming at V came to 2 bases and at J to 5 bases, leaving 8 bases not matched to a gene. The CDR3 reads CASSLKLAGGPIDTQYF. DNA for the CDR3: TGTGCCAGCAGCTTAAAGCTAGCGGGAGGGCCGATAGATACGCAGTATTTT.

The J gene is TRBJ2-7, the V gene TRBV5-1; possible D gene TRBD2, 6 bases. Looked up from germline, CDR1 is SGHRS and CDR2 is YFSETQ. V was shortened by 4 bases and J by 5 bases, with 10 bases between the two germline ends. This CDR3 region has 12 residues. As DNA, the CDR3 is TGCGCCAGCAGCCCCTGGGGGGACGAGCAGTACTTC. This gives the protein CASSPWGDEQYF. Together with reference TRBV5-1 and TRBJ2-7, the CDR3 gives the full variable domain: KAGVTQTPRYLIKTRGQQVTLSCSPISGHRSVSWYQQTPGQGLQFLFEYFSETQRNKGNFPGRFSGRQFSNSRSEMNVSTLELGDSALYLCASSPWGDEQYFGPGTRLTVT.

This chain links TRBV27 with TRBJ2-2, with TRBD2 matching 14 bases. The CDR3 sequence is 18 residues long. J was trimmed by 2 bases and V by 5 bases; bases with no gene match: 7. Germline CDR1 is MNHEY and CDR2 is SMNVEV (reference sequence). In DNA form, the CDR3 reads TGTGCCAGCAGTCGTCCGGGACTAGCGGGAGTCAACACCGGGGAGCTGTTTTTT. Amino acids: CASSRPGLAGVNTGELFF.

This clone was observed a few times. In nucleotides, the CDR3 is TGTGCCAGCAGCTTCAGATACAGCACAGATACGCAGTATTTT. Amino acid sequence: CASSFRYSTDTQYF. This chain uses TRBV7-2 with TRBJ2-3, with no clear D. With 3 bases removed from V and 0 bases from J, the gap between germline ends came to 7 bases. The CDR3 totals 14 residues. Germline V gives CDR1 SGHTA, CDR2 FQGNSA. Full variable domain (outside the CDR3, taken from reference TRBV7-2 and TRBJ2-3): GAGVSQSPSNKVTEKGKDVELRCDPISGHTALYWYRQSLGQGLEFLIYFQGNSAPDKSGLPSDRFSAERTGGSVSTLTIQRTQQEDSAVYLCASSFRYSTDTQYFGPGTRLTVL.

This clone appeared a few times. CDR3 DNA: TGTGCCAGCAGCGGGAGTAATAATGAGCAGTTCTTC. Its translation is CASSGSNNEQFF. This rearrangement joins TRBV5-8 to TRBJ2-1; the D gene is possibly TRBD2 (5 bases). CDR1 and CDR2 (germline): SGHTS, YDEGEE. Trimming pared 4 bases from V and 7 bases from J, leaving 9 bases between. CDR3 length: 12 amino acids.

The chain has TRBV27 and TRBJ2-2; D gene ambiguous. CDR1 and CDR2 from the germline V gene are MNHEY and SMNVEV (reference sequence). Trimming stripped 8 bases from V and 1 base from J, with 17 bases between. CDR3 size: 16 residues. The CDR3 region has the DNA TGTGCCAGCCGGGTTGGCGGACGGATGAACACCGGGGAGCTGTTTTTT. It yields the protein CASRVGGRMNTGELFF.

This clone was observed a handful of times. The chain links TRBV4-1 to TRBJ2-3, with a possible D match to TRBD2 (6 bases). CDR3 size: 15 residues. Germline V gene data show CDR1 as MGHRA and CDR2 as YSYEKL. The germline V and J ends were trimmed by 4 bases and 0 bases, with 11 bases remaining between them. CDR3 sequence (DNA): TGCGCCAGCAGCCTGAAGCGGGCTAGCACAGATACGCAGTATTTT. Protein product: CASSLKRASTDTQYF.

The chain joins TRBV13 to TRBJ2-7; D is unclear. Germline assignment: CDR1 PRHDT and CDR2 FYEKMQ (reference sequence). Trimming pared 1 base from V and 0 bases from J, leaving 4 bases between. CDR3 length: 13 residues. The CDR3 sequence: CASSLASSYEQYF. The CDR3 bases are TGTGCCAGCAGCTTAGCGAGCTCCTACGAGCAGTACTTC.

The rearrangement links TRBV28 to TRBJ2-1; D gene uncertain. CDR1 is MDHEN, CDR2 SYDVKM, per germline. Trimming shortened V by 1 base and J by 8 bases, and 6 bases separated the two germline ends. The CDR3 spans 12 residues. The CDR3 reads CASSLSYDEQFF. Here the CDR3 DNA reads TGTGCCAGCAGTTTATCGTACGATGAGCAGTTCTTC.

The rearrangement joins TRBV14 to TRBJ2-7; TRBD1 might be the D (6 bases). Per the germline V gene, CDR1 is SGHDN and CDR2 is FVKESK. Deletions cut 1 base from V and 0 bases from J, with 13 bases between. The CDR3 extends over 16 amino acids. The CDR3 loop reads CASSQVPGDSSYEQYF. DNA for the CDR3: TGTGCCAGCAGCCAAGTTCCAGGGGATAGCTCCTACGAGCAGTACTTC.

This rearrangement joins TRBV18 to TRBJ1-2; D is unresolved. The V gene lost 0 bases and the J gene lost 2 bases, with 4 bases spanning the gap. The V gene's germline CDR1 is KGHSH and CDR2 LQKENI. CDR3 length: 13 amino acids. The CDR3 reads CASSPPLNYGYTF. The DNA for the CDR3 is TGTGCCAGCTCACCACCGCTCAACTATGGCTACACCTTC.

This clone was observed a handful of times. The CDR3: CATQTGVTEAFF. The CDR3 nucleotides read TGTGCCACCCAGACAGGGGTCACTGAAGCTTTCTTT. The chain has TRBV19 and TRBJ1-1; 8 bases are a match to TRBD1. The CDR3 has 12 amino acids. The V segment lost 10 bases and the J segment 4 bases; nucleotides outside the gene matches: 5. Per germline, CDR1 LNHDA and CDR2 SQIVND (reference sequence).

The chain is built from TRBV9 and TRBJ2-3; D is uncertain. Per germline, CDR1 SGDLS and CDR2 YYNGEE. Trimming stripped 3 bases from V and 4 bases from J, with 6 bases between. CDR3 size: 12 residues. CDR3 loop: CASSGAPDTQYF. CDR3 DNA sequence: TGTGCCAGCAGCGGAGCTCCAGATACGCAGTATTTT.

The rearrangement links TRBV4-1 to TRBJ2-7, with 9 bases fitting TRBD2. The CDR3 length is 14 residues. Losses at the gene ends were 4 bases for V and 2 bases for J; bases not matched to a gene: 3. CDR1 and CDR2 (germline): MGHRA, YSYEKL. CDR3 sequence: CASSLGLATYEQYF. The CDR3 DNA sequence: TGCGCCAGCAGCCTGGGACTAGCTACCTACGAGCAGTACTTC.

The chain has TRBV19 and TRBJ2-7; D is perhaps TRBD2 (5 bases). This CDR3 has 13 residues. Between the trimmed V and J ends, which lost 7 bases and 5 bases, there was a span of 15 bases. CDR1 is LNHDA and CDR2 is SQIVND in the germline V gene (reference sequence). CDR3 nucleotides: TGTGCCAGTAAAAGGGCGGGCCACGACGAGCAGTACTTC. It codes for CASKRAGHDEQYF.

The gene calls are TRBV25-1 and TRBJ2-7; 11 bases map to TRBD1. This CDR3 has 15 amino acids. Germline V lookup: CDR1 MGHDK, CDR2 SYGVNS. V dropped 3 bases and J dropped 7; count of bases not matched to a gene: 8. The CDR3 region is CASSDSGTGGGEQYF. CDR3 DNA sequence: TGTGCCAGCAGTGATTCCGGGACAGGGGGTGGGGAGCAGTACTTC.

The rearrangement joins TRBV7-9 to TRBJ2-2; TRBD2 is a possible D gene (6 bases). Per germline, CDR1 SEHNR and CDR2 FQNEAQ (reference sequence). The length of the CDR3 is 13 residues. V shed 5 bases and J shed 7 bases, with 11 bases lying between them. The CDR3 DNA reads as TGTGCCAGCAGCCCCCTAGCGTTCGGGGAGCTGTTTTTT. Protein: CASSPLAFGELFF.

This clone was counted ten times or more. The chain joins TRBV4-1 to TRBJ2-1; no clear D. This CDR3 comprises 11 residues. Between the trimmed V and J ends, which lost 4 bases and 6 bases, there was a span of 4 bases. Germline V gene sequence: CDR1 MGHRA, CDR2 YSYEKL. The CDR3 loop is CASSPGNEQFF. The CDR3 nucleotides read TGCGCCAGCAGCCCCGGCAATGAGCAGTTCTTC.

The genes are TRBV11-3 and TRBJ1-1; D unresolved. CDR1 SGHNT and CDR2 YENEEA come from the germline V gene. The CDR3 contains 13 residues. V was pared by 5 bases and J by 4 bases, with 11 bases between. CDR3 region: CASSERWGTEAFF. The CDR3 bases are TGTGCCAGCAGCGAGAGATGGGGCACTGAAGCTTTCTTT.

The sample holds a few counts of this clone. This chain connects TRBV7-6 to TRBJ2-3; a possible D gene is TRBD2 (6 bases). The CDR3 is 16 residues long. Germline V gene data show CDR1 as SGHVS and CDR2 as FNYEAQ. Trimming took 5 bases from V and 0 from J, leaving 15 bases between them. DNA for the CDR3: TGTGCCAGCAGCACTCTCCGCGCGGGAAGCACAGATACGCAGTATTTT. This codes for CASSTLRAGSTDTQYF.

V is TRBV28 and J is TRBJ1-2; no firm D call. Germline lookup yields CDR1 MDHEN and CDR2 SYDVKM. V was clipped by 7 bases and J by 6 bases, with 15 bases between them. The CDR3 contains 13 residues. CDR3 region: CASIPIGIDGYTF. As DNA, the CDR3 is TGTGCCAGCATCCCGATAGGAATCGATGGCTACACCTTC.

The chain couples TRBV6-5 to TRBJ2-1; the D call may be TRBD1 or TRBD2 (5 bases each). This CDR3 contains 13 residues. V was clipped by 4 bases and J by 12 bases, with 16 bases between them. Germline assignment: CDR1 MNHEY and CDR2 SVGAGI. The CDR3: CASSLGETWGQFF. The DNA of the CDR3 is TGTGCCAGCAGTTTGGGGGAGACTTGGGGGCAGTTCTTC.

The V and J genes are TRBV5-6 and TRBJ2-1, with 10 bases identical to TRBD1. CDR3 length: 17 amino acids. V gave up 4 bases and J gave up 1 base; unmatched junction bases: 8. CDR1 and CDR2 (germline): SGHDT, YYEEEE. DNA of the CDR3: TGTGCCAGCAGCCTGGGACAGGGGCCAGGTTCCTACAATGAGCAGTTCTTC. Its translation: CASSLGQGPGSYNEQFF.

This clone was found a few times. The chain is built from TRBV4-1 and TRBJ2-5, with a weak D call TRBD2 (6 bases). Per the germline V gene, CDR1 is MGHRA and CDR2 is YSYEKL. V gave up 2 bases and J gave up 0 bases, with 19 bases separating them. The CDR3 loop spans 18 amino acids. CDR3 amino acids: CASSQFLTGAQYQETQYF. The CDR3 bases are TGCGCCAGCAGCCAATTCTTGACGGGAGCCCAGTACCAAGAGACCCAGTACTTC.

CDR3 nucleotide sequence: TGTGCCAGCAGACAATTAGCGGGAGAGCTGGGCAATGAGCAGTTCTTC. Protein sequence: CASRQLAGELGNEQFF. The rearrangement uses TRBV27 and TRBJ2-1, with 9 bases that match TRBD2. The CDR3 is 16 amino acids. The germline CDR1 and CDR2 sequences are MNHEY and SMNVEV (reference sequence). V gave up 6 bases and J gave up 6 bases; unmatched junction bases: 12.

This clone was counted between two and nine times. This CDR3 is CASSHRVSNEQFF. Written as DNA, the CDR3 is TGTGCCAGCAGCCACAGGGTGAGCAATGAGCAGTTCTTC. The chain has TRBV27 and TRBJ2-1; D is possibly TRBD1 (6 bases). CDR3 length: 13 amino acids. Trimming took off 6 bases at V and 6 bases at J, with 12 bases between the two ends. The germline V gene encodes CDR1 MNHEY and CDR2 SMNVEV (reference sequence).

The chain employs TRBV18 and TRBJ2-7; D may match TRBD1 or TRBD2 (5 bases each). V lost 1 base to trimming and J lost 5 bases, with 18 bases between them. CDR1 is KGHSH, CDR2 LQKENI, per germline. This CDR3 contains 16 residues. The CDR3 region is CASSPREGDRGNEQYF. The CDR3 nucleotides read TGTGCCAGCTCACCACGGGAAGGCGACCGGGGCAACGAGCAGTACTTC.